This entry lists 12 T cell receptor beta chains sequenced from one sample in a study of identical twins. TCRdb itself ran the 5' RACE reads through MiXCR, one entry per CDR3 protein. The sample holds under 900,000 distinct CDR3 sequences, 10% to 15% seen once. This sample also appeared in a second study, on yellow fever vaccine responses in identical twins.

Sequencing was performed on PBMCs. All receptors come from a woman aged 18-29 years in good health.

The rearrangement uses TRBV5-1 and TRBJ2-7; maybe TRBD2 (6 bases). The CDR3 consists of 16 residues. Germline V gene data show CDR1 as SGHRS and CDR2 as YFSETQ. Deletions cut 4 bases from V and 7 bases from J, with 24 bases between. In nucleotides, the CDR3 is TGCGCCAGCAGCCCGCGGGGCGGTTCAGAGAGTTTAGAGCAGTACTTC. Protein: CASSPRGGSESLEQYF.

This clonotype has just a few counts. CDR3 amino acids: CASTTDRGFSFNSPLHF. DNA of the CDR3: TGTGCCAGTACCACGGACAGGGGCTTTTCCTTCAATTCACCCCTCCACTTT. The V and J genes are TRBV19 and TRBJ1-6; 9 bases are a match to TRBD1. Germline V gene sequence: CDR1 LNHDA, CDR2 SQIVND (reference sequence). The junction had 14 bases not matched to a gene; V was cut back by 7 bases and J by 7 bases. This CDR3 has 17 amino acids.

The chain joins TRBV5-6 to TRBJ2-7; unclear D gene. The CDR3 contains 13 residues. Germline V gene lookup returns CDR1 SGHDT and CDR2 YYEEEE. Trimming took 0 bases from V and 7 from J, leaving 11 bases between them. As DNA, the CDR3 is TGTGCCAGCAGCTTGGCGACTCCGTGGGAGCAGTACTTC. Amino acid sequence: CASSLATPWEQYF. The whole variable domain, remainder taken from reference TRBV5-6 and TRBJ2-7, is DAGVTQSPTHLIKTRGQQVTLRCSPKSGHDTVSWYQQALGQGPQFIFQYYEEEERQRGNFPDRFSGHQFPNYSSELNVNALLLGDSALYLCASSLATPWEQYFGPGTRLTVT.

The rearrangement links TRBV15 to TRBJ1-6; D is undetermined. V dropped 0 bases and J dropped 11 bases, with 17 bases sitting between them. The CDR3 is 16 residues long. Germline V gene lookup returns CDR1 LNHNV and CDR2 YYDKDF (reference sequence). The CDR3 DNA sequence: TGTGCCACCAGCAGAGATTATGGCAGAATATACCCACCCCTCCACTTT. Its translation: CATSRDYGRIYPPLHF.

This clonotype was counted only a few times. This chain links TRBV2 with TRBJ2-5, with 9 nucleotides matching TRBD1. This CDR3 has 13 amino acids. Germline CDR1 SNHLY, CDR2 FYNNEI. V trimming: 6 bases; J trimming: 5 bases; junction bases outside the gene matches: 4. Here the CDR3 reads CASSPGTGETQYF. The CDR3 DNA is TGTGCCAGCAGCCCCGGGACAGGGGAGACCCAGTACTTC.

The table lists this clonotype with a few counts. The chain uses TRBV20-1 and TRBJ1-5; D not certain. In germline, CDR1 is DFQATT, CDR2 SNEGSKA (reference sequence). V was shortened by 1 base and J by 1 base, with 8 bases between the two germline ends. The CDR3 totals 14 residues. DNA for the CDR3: TGCAGTGCTAGAGGAGAGCCGAGCAATCAGCCCCAGCATTTT. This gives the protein CSARGEPSNQPQHF.

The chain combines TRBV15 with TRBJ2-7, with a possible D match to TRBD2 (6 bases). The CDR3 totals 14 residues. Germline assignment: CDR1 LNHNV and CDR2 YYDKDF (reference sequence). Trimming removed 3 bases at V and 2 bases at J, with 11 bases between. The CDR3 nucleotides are TGTGCCACCAGCAGGGACTACAGGACCTACGAGCAGTACGTC. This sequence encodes CATSRDYRTYEQYV.

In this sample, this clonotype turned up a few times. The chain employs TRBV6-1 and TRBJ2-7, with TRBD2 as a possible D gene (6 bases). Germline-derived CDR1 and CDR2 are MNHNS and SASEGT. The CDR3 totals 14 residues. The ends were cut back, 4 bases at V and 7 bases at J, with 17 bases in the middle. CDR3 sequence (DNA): TGTGCCAGCAGTGTCCCGGGAGTGAGTCGGGAGCAGTACTTC. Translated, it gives CASSVPGVSREQYF.

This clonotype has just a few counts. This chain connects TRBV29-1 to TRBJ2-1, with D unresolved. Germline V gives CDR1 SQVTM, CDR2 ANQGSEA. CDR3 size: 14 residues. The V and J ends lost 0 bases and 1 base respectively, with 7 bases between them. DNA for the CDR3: TGCAGCGTTGAAGAGCAGGCGTCCTACAATGAGCAGTTCTTC. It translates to CSVEEQASYNEQFF.

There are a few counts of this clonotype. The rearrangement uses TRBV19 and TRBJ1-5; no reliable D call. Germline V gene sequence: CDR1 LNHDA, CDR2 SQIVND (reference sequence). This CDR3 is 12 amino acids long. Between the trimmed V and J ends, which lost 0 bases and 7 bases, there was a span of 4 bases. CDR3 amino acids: CASSIEGQPQHF. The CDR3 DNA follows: TGTGCCAGTAGTATAGAGGGACAGCCCCAGCATTTT. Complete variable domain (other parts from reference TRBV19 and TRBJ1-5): DGGITQSPKYLFRKEGQNVTLSCEQNLNHDAMYWYRQDPGQGLRLIYYSQIVNDFQKGDIAEGYSVSREKKESFPLTVTSAQKNPTAFYLCASSIEGQPQHFGDGTRLSIL.

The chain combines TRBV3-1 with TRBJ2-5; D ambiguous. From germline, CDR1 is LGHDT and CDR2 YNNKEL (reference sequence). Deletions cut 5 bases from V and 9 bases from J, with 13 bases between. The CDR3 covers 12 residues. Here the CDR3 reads CASSYSLGSQYF. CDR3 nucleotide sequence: TGTGCCAGCAGCTACAGCCTGGGGTCCCAGTACTTC.

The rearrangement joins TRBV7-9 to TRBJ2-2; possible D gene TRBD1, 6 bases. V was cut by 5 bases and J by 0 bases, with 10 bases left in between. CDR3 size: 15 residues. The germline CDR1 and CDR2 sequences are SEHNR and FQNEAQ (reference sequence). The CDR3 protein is CASSPTGPNTGELFF. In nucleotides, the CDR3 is TGTGCCAGCAGCCCTACAGGGCCGAACACCGGGGAGCTGTTTTTT.